This TCR beta chain was identified in a study of technical replicates of blood from several donors. Sequenced by immunoSEQ multiplex PCR; TCRdb stores in-frame clones only, minus some. The data hold approximately 100,000 clones, with 96% observed a single time. The length of the CDR3 is 17 residues. Germline V lookup: CDR1 MDHEN, CDR2 SYDVKM. V lost 5 bases to trimming and J lost 5 bases, with 24 bases between them. This chain uses TRBV28 with TRBJ1-1; D is undetermined. This sequence originates from a human donor in good health. Sequencing was done on a sample of T cells isolated from PBMCs. The CDR3 loop is CASSVLMAETLRTEAFF. CDR3 nucleotide sequence: TGTGCCAGCAGTGTGCTGATGGCAGAAACTTTGAGGACTGAAGCTTTCTTT.